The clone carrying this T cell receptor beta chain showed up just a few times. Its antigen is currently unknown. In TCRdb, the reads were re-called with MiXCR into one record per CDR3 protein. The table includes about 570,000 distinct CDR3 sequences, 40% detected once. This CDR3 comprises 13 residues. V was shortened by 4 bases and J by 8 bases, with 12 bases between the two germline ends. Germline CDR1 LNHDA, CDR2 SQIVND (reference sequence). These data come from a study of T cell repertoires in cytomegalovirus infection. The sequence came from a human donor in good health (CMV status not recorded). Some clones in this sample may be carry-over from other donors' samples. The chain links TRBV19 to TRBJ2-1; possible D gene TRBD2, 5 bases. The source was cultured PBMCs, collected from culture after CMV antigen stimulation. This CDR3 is CASSSSVGHEQFF. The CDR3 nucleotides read TGTGCCAGTAGTAGTAGCGTAGGGCATGAGCAGTTCTTC.